The next 14 T cell receptor beta chains were all read from a single sample in a study of T cell responses to AZD1222 COVID-19 vaccine. The data were produced by immunoSEQ multiplex PCR, yet TCRdb's version contains in-frame clones alone and is incomplete. Among over 85,000 clones listed, 70% to 90% were seen once. Source: peripheral blood, taken on day 0 of AZD1222 vaccination. The receptor set was obtained from an adult in good health.

This clone was detected only a few times. This rearrangement joins TRBV2 to TRBJ1-1; D may be TRBD1 (5 bases). Trimming left V 7 bases short and J 2 bases short, with 11 bases between. The V gene's germline CDR1 is SNHLY and CDR2 FYNNEI. The CDR3 totals 13 residues. The CDR3 DNA follows: TGTGCCAGCACCATCGGGGGTAACACTGAAGCTTTCTTT. It translates to CASTIGGNTEAFF.

This sequence joins TRBV28 and TRBJ2-5, with TRBD2 as a possible D gene (6 bases). V was cut by 2 bases and J by 2 bases, with 12 bases left in between. The germline gives CDR1 MDHEN, CDR2 SYDVKM. The CDR3 length is 15 residues. Here the CDR3 reads CASSLVAGPQETQYF. The CDR3, as DNA: TGTGCCAGCAGTTTAGTTGCGGGGCCACAAGAGACCCAGTACTTC.

The chain recombines TRBV2 with TRBJ1-3; possibly TRBD1 for D (5 bases). CDR3 size: 15 residues. Trimming shortened V by 6 bases and J by 0 bases, and 12 bases separated the two germline ends. CDR1 is SNHLY, CDR2 FYNNEI, per germline. CDR3 sequence: CASSVDSNSGNTIYF. CDR3 nucleotides: TGTGCCAGCAGCGTCGACAGCAACTCTGGAAACACCATATATTTT.

A few counts support this clone. V and J are TRBV10-3 and TRBJ1-2; D ambiguous. Looked up from germline, CDR1 is ENHRY and CDR2 is SYGVKD. The ends were cut back, 0 bases at V and 10 bases at J, with 18 bases in the middle. This CDR3 comprises 15 residues. CDR3 sequence reads: CAISESGGRWAVYTF. The DNA for the CDR3 is TGTGCCATCAGTGAGTCTGGAGGCAGGTGGGCGGTCTACACCTTC.

The rearrangement links TRBV5-8 to TRBJ2-5; no clear D. V shed 4 bases and J shed 5 bases, with 3 bases lying between them. This CDR3 has 10 residues. Germline lookup yields CDR1 SGHTS and CDR2 YDEGEE. CDR3: CASSGETQYF. The DNA of the CDR3 is TGTGCCAGCAGCGGGGAGACCCAGTACTTC.

Here the CDR3 DNA reads TGTGCCAGCAGCTTAGGGCTAGCGGGAGGGTCCTACAATGAGCAGTTCTTC. It is translated as CASSLGLAGGSYNEQFF. The rearrangement uses TRBV7-8 and TRBJ2-1; 12 positions agree with TRBD2. V lost 1 base, J lost 1 base, and 2 bases stayed unmatched. In germline, CDR1 is SGHVS, CDR2 FQNEAQ. The CDR3 is made up of 17 amino acids.

This chain links TRBV18 with TRBJ2-7, with a weak D call TRBD1 (8 bases). The germline V gene encodes CDR1 KGHSH and CDR2 LQKENI. This CDR3 is 14 amino acids long. The V gene lost 2 bases and the J gene lost 4 bases, with 12 bases spanning the gap. The CDR3 DNA reads as TGTGCCAGCTCACCAGAACAGGGGGGGTACGAGCAGTACTTC. As protein: CASSPEQGGYEQYF. The variable domain in full, completed from reference TRBV18 and TRBJ2-7, reads NAGVMQNPRHLVRRRGQEARLRCSPMKGHSHVYWYRQLPEEGLKFMVYLQKENIIDESGMPKERFSAEFPKEGPSILRIQQVVRGDSAAYFCASSPEQGGYEQYFGPGTRLTVT.

V usage is TRBV7-2 and J usage is TRBJ1-2, with 7 bases matching TRBD1. CDR3 length: 14 amino acids. V lost 3 bases, J lost 4 bases, and 5 bases stayed unmatched. Germline CDR1 reads SGHTA; CDR2 reads FQGNSA. In DNA, the CDR3 is TGTGCCAGCAGCTTTACAGGGGTACTCTATGGCTACACCTTC. This gives the protein CASSFTGVLYGYTF.

The DNA of the CDR3 is TGTGCCAGCAGCCTATTGCGGGTCCACGAGCAGTACTTC. Translating gives CASSLLRVHEQYF. This chain links TRBV7-6 with TRBJ2-7, with D tentatively TRBD2 (5 bases). Trimming shortened V by 5 bases and J by 5 bases, and 13 bases separated the two germline ends. Germline CDR1 is SGHVS and CDR2 is FNYEAQ. CDR3 length: 13 residues.

The chain couples TRBV6-1 to TRBJ1-2, with a tentative D call TRBD1 (6 bases). The CDR3 has 14 amino acids. The germline V gene has CDR1 MNHNS and CDR2 SASEGT. V dropped 3 bases and J dropped 6 bases, with 14 bases sitting between them. The DNA for the CDR3 is TGTGCCAGCAGTGATATGACAGGACTCAATGGCTACACCTTC. It specifies CASSDMTGLNGYTF.

The chain employs TRBV6-5 and TRBJ1-5; D perhaps matches TRBD1 (6 bases). V was clipped by 6 bases and J by 3 bases, with 15 bases between them. The CDR3 consists of 15 residues. Germline lookup yields CDR1 MNHEY and CDR2 SVGAGI. For the CDR3, the DNA is TGTGCCAGCAGAGACCGGACAGCAAACAATCAGCCCCAGCATTTT. Translating gives CASRDRTANNQPQHF.

The V and J genes are TRBV3-1 (or the pseudogene TRBV3-2) and TRBJ1-2, with D perhaps matching TRBD1 (5 bases). The CDR3 spans 12 residues. Germline lookup yields CDR1 LGHDT and CDR2 YNNKEL (reference sequence). Trimming removed 2 bases from V and 6 bases from J, with 7 bases in between. The CDR3 DNA follows: TGTGCCAGCAGCCAATTAGGGGATGGCTACACCTTC. Translated: CASSQLGDGYTF.

The rearrangement joins TRBV5-1 to TRBJ1-2, with a tentative D call TRBD1 (5 bases). V lost 0 bases to trimming and J lost 0 bases, with 9 bases between them. This CDR3 is built from 15 residues. Per germline, CDR1 SGHRS and CDR2 YFSETQ. Here the CDR3 DNA reads TGCGCCAGCAGCTTGGAATGGGGCTCTAACTATGGCTACACCTTC. This gives the protein CASSLEWGSNYGYTF.

The chain has TRBV7-8 and TRBJ1-4, with D possibly TRBD1 on 5 matching bases. V was clipped by 5 bases and J by 7 bases, with 17 bases between them. There are 15 residues in the CDR3. Germline V gene data show CDR1 as SGHVS and CDR2 as FQNEAQ. The CDR3: CASSRDRGAAEKLFF. Here the CDR3 DNA reads TGTGCCAGCAGCCGGGACCGGGGCGCAGCTGAAAAACTGTTTTTT.